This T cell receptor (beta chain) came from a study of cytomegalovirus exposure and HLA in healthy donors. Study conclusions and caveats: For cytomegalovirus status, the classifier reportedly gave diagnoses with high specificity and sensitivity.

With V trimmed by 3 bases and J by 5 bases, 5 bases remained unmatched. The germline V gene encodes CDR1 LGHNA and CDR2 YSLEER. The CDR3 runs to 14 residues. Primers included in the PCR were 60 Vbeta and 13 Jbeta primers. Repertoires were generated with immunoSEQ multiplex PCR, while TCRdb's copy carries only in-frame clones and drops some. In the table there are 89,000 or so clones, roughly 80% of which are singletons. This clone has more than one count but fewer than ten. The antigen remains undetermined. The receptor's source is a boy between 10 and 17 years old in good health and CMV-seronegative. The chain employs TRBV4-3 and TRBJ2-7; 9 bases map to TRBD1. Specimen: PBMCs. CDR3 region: CASSHGQGSDEQYF. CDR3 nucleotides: TGCGCCAGCAGCCATGGACAGGGGTCGGACGAGCAGTACTTC.